The clone carrying this TCR beta chain was seen many times. The data stem from a study of T cells after posttransplantation cyclophosphamide. Using immunoSEQ multiplex PCR, the repertoire was profiled, and TCRdb retains in-frame clones only, with some absent. The sample has 40,000 to 60,000 clones, none seen only once. CDR1 MNHEY and CDR2 SVGAGI come from the germline V gene. CDR3 length: 15 amino acids. J was trimmed by 1 base and V by 4 bases; bases with no gene match: 6. The receptor was isolated from a man aged 35-49 years in good health, CMV-negative, and a related stem cell transplant donor. Specimen: PBMCs. The chain has TRBV6-5 and TRBJ2-7, with 8 nucleotides matching TRBD1. In DNA form, the CDR3 reads TGTGCCAGCAGTTCGGACAGGGTGGTGTCCTACGAGCAGTACTTC. Translated, it gives CASSSDRVVSYEQYF.